The 14 T cell receptor beta chains listed next were all sequenced from one sample in a study of beta chain features in type 1 diabetes. Study-wide results and caveats: Among all four CD4+ subsets, Type 1 diabetes patients had TCRB CDR3s that were moderately but significantly shorter.

Their antigen targets remain unknown. Reverse transcribing all isolated RNA meant expressed TCRB transcripts were sequenced. The repertoire was sequenced with immunoSEQ multiplex PCR; TCRdb's copy has only in-frame clones and lacks some. The sample has hundreds of thousands of clones, 11% to 15% seen once; the top ten hold 0.03% to 0.04%. The sample comprised naive CD4+ T cells from blood. These receptor sequences come from a man between 18 and 29 years old with type 1 diabetes.

The chain employs TRBV30 and TRBJ1-6; D uncertain. V shed 4 bases and J shed 9 bases, with 13 bases lying between them. CDR1 and CDR2 (germline): GTSNPN, SVGIG (reference sequence). This CDR3 is built from 13 residues. The CDR3 nucleotides are TGTGCCTGGATTCCCAAGGGAGGTTCACCCCTCCACTTT. This sequence encodes CAWIPKGGSPLHF.

The V call is TRBV7-2, the J call TRBJ2-7; D remains unclear. V was cut by 2 bases and J by 7 bases, with 9 bases left in between. Germline V gives CDR1 SGHTA, CDR2 FQGNSA. CDR3 length equals 12 residues. CDR3 sequence (DNA): TGTGCCAGCAGCTTACTTCCCGGAGAGCAGTACTTC. This sequence encodes CASSLLPGEQYF.

The chain recombines TRBV6-6 with TRBJ2-7; D is unclear. Germline lookup yields CDR1 MNHNY and CDR2 SVGAGI (reference sequence). The V end was cut by 6 bases, the J end by 5 bases, with 8 bases between. CDR3 length: 11 residues. CDR3 amino acids: CASSLQDEQYF. The CDR3 bases are TGTGCCAGCAGCTTACAAGACGAGCAGTACTTC.

This chain links TRBV29-1 with TRBJ1-1; D is undetermined. The CDR3 sequence is 10 residues long. Germline V gene lookup returns CDR1 SQVTM and CDR2 ANQGSEA. V lost 4 bases and J 10 bases, leaving 10 bases between the germline ends. Written as DNA, the CDR3 is TGCAGCGTTGGGGCTGAAATAGCTTTCTTT. Translated, it gives CSVGAEIAFF.

V usage is TRBV27 and J usage is TRBJ2-2; D remains ambiguous. V was pared by 5 bases and J by 8 bases, with 9 bases between. This CDR3 contains 12 residues. Germline CDR1 is MNHEY and CDR2 is SMNVEV (reference sequence). This CDR3 is CASSMLGGELFF. The DNA for the CDR3 is TGTGCCAGCAGTATGCTAGGTGGGGAGCTGTTTTTT.

The rearrangement joins TRBV10-3 to TRBJ2-1; 11 nucleotides match TRBD2. V dropped 7 bases and J dropped 0; count of bases not matched to a gene: 8. In germline, CDR1 is ENHRY, CDR2 SYGVKD. The CDR3 extends over 17 amino acids. The CDR3 protein is CAIIGTSGMSSYNEQFF. The CDR3 DNA is TGTGCCATCATCGGGACTAGCGGTATGAGCTCCTACAATGAGCAGTTCTTC.

DNA of the CDR3: TGTGCCAGCAGCCTAGTGACTGGGCACGGCTACACCTTC. Encoded protein: CASSLVTGHGYTF. The genes are TRBV7-9 and TRBJ1-2; D remains unclear. Per germline, CDR1 SEHNR and CDR2 FQNEAQ (reference sequence). Trimming took off 5 bases at V and 8 bases at J, with 15 bases between the two ends. The CDR3 has 13 amino acids. Supplemented by reference TRBV7-9 and TRBJ1-2, the full variable domain reads DTGVSQNPRHKITKRGQNVTFRCDPISEHNRLYWYRQTLGQGPEFLTYFQNEAQLEKSRLLSDRFSAERPKGSFSTLEIQRTEQGDSAMYLCASSLVTGHGYTFGSGTRLTVV.

The V gene is TRBV23-1, the J gene TRBJ2-2; 11 bases line up with TRBD1. TRBV23-1 is identified as an open reading frame with a role that is uncertain. The CDR3 length is 20 residues. J was trimmed by 7 bases and V by 2 bases; bases with no gene match: 18. The CDR3 loop reads CASSQAATGTGGSKGGELFF. The CDR3 region has the DNA TGCGCCAGCAGTCAAGCGGCGACCGGGACAGGGGGTTCCAAGGGCGGGGAGCTGTTTTTT.

This clone was observed a few times. This chain links TRBV2 with TRBJ2-5; D possibly matches TRBD1 or TRBD2 (5 bases each). V dropped 8 bases and J dropped 4 bases, with 8 bases sitting between them. The germline V gene encodes CDR1 SNHLY and CDR2 FYNNEI. This CDR3 region has 11 residues. The CDR3 reads CASGGAETQYF. CDR3 sequence (DNA): TGTGCCAGCGGGGGTGCAGAGACCCAGTACTTC.

This chain uses TRBV19 with TRBJ2-5; no reliable D call. Germline V gene data show CDR1 as LNHDA and CDR2 as SQIVND (reference sequence). Trimming pared 10 bases from V and 5 bases from J, leaving 17 bases between. This CDR3 comprises 13 residues. The CDR3 DNA reads TGTGCCACCCGAGCCCCAGCCGAGGAGACCCAGTACTTC. Translated: CATRAPAEETQYF.

This clone came up a few times. CDR3 amino acids: CASGVTDTQYF. The CDR3 DNA reads as TGTGCCAGCGGGGTCACAGATACGCAGTATTTT. The rearrangement uses TRBV7-2 and TRBJ2-3; D is unresolved. This CDR3 has 11 amino acids. The germline V gene encodes CDR1 SGHTA and CDR2 FQGNSA. Trimming cost V 8 bases and J 2 bases, with 5 bases left between them.

This clone has just a few counts. This CDR3 is CASSQIGNTEAFF. The CDR3 DNA follows: TGCGCCAGCAGCCAAATTGGAAACACTGAAGCTTTCTTT. This sequence joins TRBV4-3 and TRBJ1-1; no definite D call. The germline V and J ends were trimmed by 2 bases and 2 bases, with 6 bases remaining between them. The V gene's germline CDR1 is LGHNA and CDR2 YSLEER. The CDR3 spans 13 residues.

The CDR3 region has the DNA TGTGCCAGCTCACGTGACGGACCGGGGGCGACTGAAGCTTTCTTT. This sequence encodes CASSRDGPGATEAFF. V is TRBV18 and J is TRBJ1-1; D may be TRBD1 (6 bases). The CDR3 length is 15 residues. Germline CDR1 reads KGHSH; CDR2 reads LQKENI. V lost 4 bases, J lost 5 bases, and 17 bases lay in between.

The chain links TRBV5-1 to TRBJ2-3, with D uncertain. CDR3 length equals 15 residues. V was trimmed by 0 bases and J by 2 bases, leaving 10 bases between them. Germline CDR1 and CDR2: SGHRS and YFSETQ. The DNA of the CDR3 is TGCGCCAGCAGCTTGGGGGTAGCACTCACAGATACGCAGTATTTT. It encodes CASSLGVALTDTQYF.